These 20 T cell receptor beta chains share one sample of origin, sequenced in a study of cytomegalovirus exposure and HLA in healthy donors. The primer mix had 60 Vbeta and 13 Jbeta primers. Generated by immunoSEQ multiplex PCR, the TCRdb table keeps only in-frame clones and is missing some. The sample yields about 96,000 clones, 65% to 85% seen once. What was sequenced was PBMCs. The receptors shown here come from a female donor in good health and CMV-seropositive.

This clone has more than one count but fewer than ten. This sequence joins TRBV6-1 and TRBJ1-5; 9 bases agree with TRBD1. Germline CDR1 is MNHNS and CDR2 is SASEGT. This CDR3 comprises 21 residues. V shed 6 bases and J 2 bases; nucleotides not matched to a gene: 23. CDR3 in amino acids: CASREQTGTGSIGGRNQPQHF. CDR3 in DNA: TGTGCCAGCAGAGAACAAACCGGGACAGGGAGTATAGGAGGTCGCAATCAGCCCCAGCATTTT.

This chain uses TRBV11-2 with TRBJ1-6; D remains ambiguous. Trimming took 5 bases from V and 7 from J, leaving 6 bases between them. Germline loops: CDR1 SGHAT, CDR2 FQNNGV. This CDR3 is built from 12 residues. The CDR3 nucleotides read TGTGCCAGCAGCGTAATGAATTCACCCCTCCACTTT. Translating gives CASSVMNSPLHF.

This chain connects TRBV30 to TRBJ2-6; perhaps TRBD2 as D (5 bases). CDR1 is GTSNPN and CDR2 is SVGIG in the germline V gene (reference sequence). Trimming removed 3 bases from V and 0 bases from J, with 21 bases in between. This CDR3 has 19 residues. Here the CDR3 reads CAWRVLRVKPHSGANVLTF. CDR3 in DNA: TGTGCCTGGAGGGTTCTGAGGGTCAAGCCACACTCTGGGGCCAACGTCCTGACTTTC.

This clone was counted a few times. The J gene is TRBJ1-5, the V gene TRBV25-1; no definite D call. This CDR3 has 14 amino acids. The V end was cut by 2 bases, the J end by 2 bases, with 7 bases between. Germline V gives CDR1 MGHDK, CDR2 SYGVNS. CDR3 protein: CASSEGSGNQPQHF. DNA for the CDR3: TGTGCCAGCAGTGAAGGGAGCGGCAATCAGCCCCAGCATTTT.

The rearrangement links TRBV5-1 to TRBJ2-2; possibly TRBD2 for D (6 bases). Trimming shortened V by 3 bases and J by 4 bases, and 10 bases separated the two germline ends. CDR1 is SGHRS and CDR2 is YFSETQ in the germline V gene. This CDR3 region has 14 residues. CDR3 coding DNA: TGCGCCAGCAGCTCGGAGGGACTCACCGGGGAGCTGTTTTTT. Translated: CASSSEGLTGELFF.

The J gene is TRBJ2-1, the V gene TRBV7-2, with 9 bases that match TRBD2. Germline loops: CDR1 SGHTA, CDR2 FQGNSA. V lost 0 bases, J lost 7 bases, and 10 bases stayed unmatched. The CDR3 runs to 17 residues. The CDR3 region has the DNA TGTGCCAGCAGCTTAGCGATCAGTAGCGGGGGATTTAATGAGCAGTTCTTC. Amino acid sequence: CASSLAISSGGFNEQFF.

This clone was observed a handful of times. The V and J genes are TRBV6-5 and TRBJ1-2; D possibly corresponds to TRBD1 (6 bases). The CDR3 loop spans 13 amino acids. V lost 9 bases and J lost 4, with 15 bases in between. Germline loops: CDR1 MNHEY, CDR2 SVGAGI. This CDR3 is CASQNREGYGYTF. CDR3 DNA sequence: TGTGCCAGTCAGAACAGGGAGGGCTATGGCTACACCTTC.

The chain combines TRBV7-9 with TRBJ1-2; 8 bases line up with TRBD1. The CDR3 totals 14 residues. CDR1 is SEHNR, CDR2 FQNEAQ, per germline (reference sequence). The ends lost 5 bases at V and 10 bases at J; junction bases unmatched: 12. CDR3 region: CASSPGQGDSDYTF. The CDR3 nucleotides are TGTGCCAGCAGCCCCGGACAGGGAGATTCTGACTACACCTTC.

This chain connects TRBV19 to TRBJ1-1; D is possibly TRBD1 (5 bases). Between the trimmed V and J ends, which lost 4 bases and 8 bases, there was a span of 14 bases. Germline V CDR1 and CDR2: LNHDA, SQIVND (reference sequence). This CDR3 contains 13 residues. DNA for the CDR3: TGTGCCAGTAGTAGAGGAGGGAGGGGCGAAGCTTTCTTT. Its protein product is CASSRGGRGEAFF.

This clone was recorded a few times. The rearrangement joins TRBV11-2 to TRBJ2-1; TRBD2 matches 14 bases. Germline loops: CDR1 SGHAT, CDR2 FQNNGV. Losses at the gene ends were 3 bases for V and 8 bases for J; bases not matched to a gene: 3. The CDR3 consists of 15 residues. CDR3 residues: CASSLGLAGADEQFF. For the CDR3, the DNA is TGTGCCAGCAGCTTGGGACTAGCGGGGGCCGATGAGCAGTTCTTC.

The chain joins TRBV16 to TRBJ1-1, with D tentatively TRBD1 (6 bases). Germline assignment: CDR1 KGHSY and CDR2 FQNENV. The CDR3 spans 13 residues. Trimming cost V 5 bases and J 1 base, with 8 bases left between them. CDR3 DNA: TGTGCCAGCAGCGGACAGCCGAACACTGAAGCTTTCTTT. Its protein product is CASSGQPNTEAFF.

The table lists this clone with a count of one. V is TRBV30 and J is TRBJ2-1; tentative D call: TRBD2 (6 bases). This CDR3 is built from 11 residues. The V end lost 3 bases, the J end lost 9 bases, and 9 bases lay between the germline ends. Germline lookup yields CDR1 GTSNPN and CDR2 SVGIG (reference sequence). CDR3 amino acids: CAWRGGREQFF. The CDR3, as DNA: TGTGCCTGGAGGGGGGGTCGTGAGCAGTTCTTC.

The sample holds a few counts of this clone. The V call is TRBV6-5, the J call TRBJ1-4; 7 bases agree with TRBD1. J lost 7 bases, V lost 6 bases, and 5 bases had no gene match. In germline, CDR1 is MNHEY, CDR2 SVGAGI. The CDR3 is made up of 13 amino acids. The CDR3 protein is CASRTGIGEKLFF. The DNA of the CDR3 is TGTGCCAGCAGGACAGGGATTGGTGAAAAACTGTTTTTT.

V gene TRBV11-3 combines with J gene TRBJ2-7, with TRBD2 matching 7 bases. The CDR3 is made up of 13 amino acids. Germline loops: CDR1 SGHNT, CDR2 YENEEA. V trimming: 4 bases; J trimming: 3 bases; junction bases outside the gene matches: 3. The CDR3 nucleotides read TGTGCCAGCAGCTCCGGGAGGAACTACGAGCAGTACTTC. Residues: CASSSGRNYEQYF. Full variable domain (remainder filled in from reference TRBV11-3 and TRBJ2-7): EAGVVQSPRYKIIEKKQPVAFWCNPISGHNTLYWYLQNLGQGPELLIRYENEEAVDDSQLPKDRFSAERLKGVDSTLKIQPAELGDSAVYLCASSSGRNYEQYFGPGTRLTVT.

This rearrangement joins TRBV6-5 to TRBJ2-1; 8 bases map to TRBD2. CDR3 length: 14 residues. The V gene end was trimmed by 6 bases and the J gene end by 4 bases; junction bases not matched to a gene: 5. CDR1 and CDR2 from the germline V gene are MNHEY and SVGAGI. This CDR3 reads CASSQGLEYNEQFF. CDR3 coding DNA: TGTGCCAGCAGCCAGGGACTAGAGTACAATGAGCAGTTCTTC.

V is TRBV5-1 and J is TRBJ2-5, with 9 bases matching TRBD2. The CDR3 extends over 14 amino acids. Per germline, CDR1 SGHRS and CDR2 YFSETQ. With V trimmed by 7 bases and J by 5 bases, 9 bases remained unmatched. CDR3 nucleotides: TGCGCCAGCCAGAGTAGCGGGAGAAGTGAGACCCAGTACTTC. It specifies CASQSSGRSETQYF. Variable domain in full (rest from reference TRBV5-1 and TRBJ2-5): KAGVTQTPRYLIKTRGQQVTLSCSPISGHRSVSWYQQTPGQGLQFLFEYFSETQRNKGNFPGRFSGRQFSNSRSEMNVSTLELGDSALYLCASQSSGRSETQYFGPGTRLLVL.

This clone was observed a few times. This chain joins TRBV5-4 and TRBJ2-5; the match to TRBD2 covers 13 bases. The V gene's germline CDR1 is SGHNT and CDR2 YYREEE (reference sequence). With 4 bases clipped from V and 5 bases from J, the junction kept 14 bases outside the gene matches. The CDR3 extends over 18 amino acids. In DNA form, the CDR3 reads TGTGCCAGCAGCAAACCGACTAGCGGGGGGCCCTCCCGGGAGACCCAGTACTTC. Its protein product is CASSKPTSGGPSRETQYF.

The chain combines TRBV30 with TRBJ1-6, with TRBD1 matching over 7 bases. The CDR3 loop spans 15 amino acids. The trim removed 1 base at V and 9 bases at J, leaving 9 bases unmatched. Germline values: CDR1 GTSNPN, CDR2 SVGIG (reference sequence). CDR3 residues: CAWSARQGGISPLHF. The CDR3 nucleotides are TGTGCCTGGAGTGCGAGACAGGGAGGAATTTCACCCCTCCACTTT.

This clone was detected only once. The genes are TRBV25-1 and TRBJ1-1, with no clear D. Germline CDR1 and CDR2: MGHDK and SYGVNS. The length of the CDR3 is 11 residues. Trimming pared 1 base from V and 8 bases from J, leaving 5 bases between. CDR3 nucleotides: TGTGCCAGCAGTGAATCCCGGGAAGCTTTCTTT. Translation: CASSESREAFF.

This rearrangement joins TRBV6-5 to TRBJ2-7; the D gene is possibly TRBD2 (5 bases). Germline V gene sequence: CDR1 MNHEY, CDR2 SVGAGI. Trimming took off 8 bases at V and 5 bases at J, with 22 bases between the two ends. This CDR3 comprises 15 residues. The CDR3 spells CASRTSDPGIHEQYF. CDR3 coding DNA: TGTGCCAGCCGAACGTCCGACCCCGGGATCCACGAGCAGTACTTC.